This T cell receptor beta chain was profiled in a study of T cell repertoires in cytomegalovirus infection. At the level of the study: It was recently identified HLA-C-restricted and well-studied HLA-B-restricted CMV epitopes that the study used.

Details on this clonotype: The antigen is undetermined.

Study-wide points: CMV carriers having the relevant HLA were flagged by cumulative public TCR beta family frequency.

TCRdb reprocessed the reads with MiXCR, giving one entry per CDR3 protein. The sample has some 900,000 distinct CDR3 sequences, 32% seen once. The clonotype originates from a human donor in good health (CMV status not recorded). Some clones in this sample may be carry-over from other donors' samples. This material consisted of cultured CD8+ T cells from PBMCs, taken from culture after CMV antigen stimulation.

CDR3 residues: CASSPTINPSYEQYF. For the CDR3, the DNA is TGTGCCAGTAGTCCCACCATCAACCCCTCCTACGAGCAGTACTTC. The rearrangement uses TRBV19 and TRBJ2-7, with D unclear. Trimming removed 5 bases from V and 0 bases from J, with 14 bases in between. The germline CDR1 and CDR2 sequences are LNHDA and SQIVND (reference sequence). The CDR3 extends over 15 amino acids.